These 22 T cell receptor beta chains share one sample of origin, sequenced in a study of CD8+ T cells in alopecia areata. In each case, RNA was isolated and then reverse transcribed into cDNA as the sequencing template. Only in-frame clones appear in the TCRdb table, and some are missing; sequencing was by immunoSEQ multiplex PCR. The table shows over 15,000 clones, with 50% to 60% occurring only once. The treatment here: oral pan-JAK inhibitor, 5-10 mg twice daily. Samples from alopecia areata patients were lesional scalp punch biopsies and peripheral blood. The sequencing used skin, collected at week 4, from a patient treated with tofacitinib. The receptors stem from a human donor with alopecia areata.

The chain couples TRBV30 to TRBJ1-6; no firm D call. V lost 3 bases, J lost 8 bases, and 11 bases lay in between. The CDR3 is 13 amino acids. CDR1 and CDR2 (germline): GTSNPN, SVGIG (reference sequence). CDR3 protein: CAWRSWGYSPLHF. In nucleotides, the CDR3 is TGTGCCTGGAGATCTTGGGGTTATTCACCCCTCCACTTT.

V and J are TRBV6-4 and TRBJ2-2; no clear D gene. V lost 4 bases and J lost 2, with 5 bases in between. Germline-derived CDR1 and CDR2 are MRHNA and SNTAGT. The CDR3 is 13 residues long. The chain's CDR3 is CASSVGNTGELFF. In DNA, the CDR3 is TGTGCCAGCAGTGTTGGAAACACCGGGGAGCTGTTTTTT.

The rearrangement joins TRBV5-4 to TRBJ2-3; D gene ambiguous. Between the trimmed V and J ends, which lost 3 bases and 3 bases, there was a span of 14 bases. The germline gives CDR1 SGHNT, CDR2 YYREEE (reference sequence). The CDR3 runs 15 residues. In nucleotides, the CDR3 is TGTGCCAGCAGCTCCTTCCTGTCTGAAACAGATACGCAGTATTTT. It encodes CASSSFLSETDTQYF.

Here the CDR3 reads CASSPFTGDTEAFF. The CDR3 bases are TGTGCCAGCAGCCCCTTTACAGGGGACACTGAAGCTTTCTTT. The rearrangement links TRBV7-2 to TRBJ1-1; 7 bases map to TRBD1. The length of the CDR3 is 14 residues. CDR1 is SGHTA and CDR2 is FQGNSA in the germline V gene. The junction had 6 bases not matched to a gene; V was cut back by 5 bases and J by 3 bases.

This clone was observed a few times. CDR3 in DNA: TGTGCCAGCAGTCCCCGGACTAGCGGGGGAGTGGGACGAGGCAATGAGCAGTTCTTC. This encodes CASSPRTSGGVGRGNEQFF. The chain has TRBV27 and TRBJ2-1, with 13 bases matching TRBD2. J gave up 6 bases and V 5 bases, and 16 bases lay outside the gene matches. Germline CDR1 MNHEY, CDR2 SMNVEV (reference sequence). The CDR3 consists of 19 residues.

This clone has a single count. The V gene is TRBV19, the J gene TRBJ1-2; D not certain. This CDR3 has 14 residues. Between the trimmed V and J ends, which lost 5 bases and 2 bases, there was a span of 12 bases. Germline V CDR1 and CDR2: LNHDA, SQIVND (reference sequence). CDR3 coding DNA: TGTGCCAGTAGTGACCCCGGACTAAACTATGGCTACACCTTC. Translated, it gives CASSDPGLNYGYTF.

J is TRBJ2-7 and V is TRBV7-3; D possibly corresponds to TRBD2 (6 bases). CDR3 length equals 14 residues. Trimming took off 0 bases at V and 3 bases at J, with 9 bases between the two ends. Germline V CDR1 and CDR2: SGHTA, FQGTGA. CDR3 residues: CASSLTGGGYEQYF. CDR3 nucleotides: TGTGCCAGCAGCTTAACGGGGGGTGGCTACGAGCAGTACTTC.

This clone was seen only a few times. The V and J genes are TRBV2 and TRBJ1-1; D gene uncertain. Trimming left V 8 bases short and J 0 bases short, with 10 bases between. The CDR3 is 13 residues long. Germline values: CDR1 SNHLY, CDR2 FYNNEI. The CDR3 DNA is TGTGCCAGCTGGGTCTTACTGAACACTGAAGCTTTCTTT. Translating gives CASWVLLNTEAFF.

This clone has just a few counts. V gene TRBV7-8 combines with J gene TRBJ2-7, with unresolved D. The V and J ends lost 3 bases and 4 bases respectively, with 10 bases between them. This CDR3 has 13 amino acids. Germline CDR1 SGHVS, CDR2 FQNEAQ. In nucleotides, the CDR3 is TGTGCCAGCAGCTTCCTAATAAAGTACGAGCAGTACTTC. It is translated as CASSFLIKYEQYF.

The chain employs TRBV20-1 and TRBJ1-1; maybe TRBD1 (5 bases). The CDR3 length is 11 residues. The germline V gene encodes CDR1 DFQATT and CDR2 SNEGSKA (reference sequence). Trimming removed 6 bases at V and 3 bases at J, with 8 bases between. CDR3 in amino acids: CSADRYTEAFF. The DNA for the CDR3 is TGCAGTGCCGACAGATACACTGAAGCTTTCTTT.

This sequence joins TRBV9 and TRBJ1-4; the D is unclear. This CDR3 contains 14 residues. Germline CDR1 SGDLS, CDR2 YYNGEE. Trimming cost V 2 bases and J 7 bases, with 12 bases left between them. CDR3 protein: CASSVDPASEKLFF. The CDR3 nucleotides read TGTGCCAGCAGCGTCGATCCGGCCAGTGAAAAACTGTTTTTT.

V usage is TRBV6-5 and J usage is TRBJ2-7; no reliable D call. Trimming pared 6 bases from V and 0 bases from J, leaving 3 bases between. Germline V gives CDR1 MNHEY, CDR2 SVGAGI. The CDR3 totals 11 residues. CDR3 sequence: CASRFSYEQYF. DNA of the CDR3: TGTGCCAGCAGATTCTCCTACGAGCAGTACTTC.

V and J are TRBV5-6 and TRBJ1-1; a possible D gene is TRBD1 (5 bases). The ends were cut back, 3 bases at V and 1 base at J, with 13 bases in the middle. This CDR3 has 15 amino acids. Germline lookup yields CDR1 SGHDT and CDR2 YYEEEE. CDR3 in amino acids: CASSSMGRSNTEAFF. The CDR3 DNA follows: TGTGCCAGCAGCTCTATGGGGCGGTCGAACACTGAAGCTTTCTTT.

This rearrangement joins TRBV12-5 to TRBJ2-7, with 9 bases aligning to TRBD1. The CDR3 runs 15 residues. CDR1 is LGHNT and CDR2 is FRNRAP in the germline V gene. Losses at the gene ends were 5 bases for V and 2 bases for J; bases not matched to a gene: 7. This CDR3 is CASGNPQGAAYEQYF. The CDR3 bases are TGTGCTAGTGGTAACCCACAGGGGGCTGCCTACGAGCAGTACTTC.

The J gene is TRBJ1-2, the V gene TRBV14; 8 nucleotides agree with TRBD1. Germline-derived CDR1 and CDR2 are SGHDN and FVKESK. The CDR3 loop spans 14 amino acids. Trimming cost V 1 base and J 7 bases; bases outside gene matches: 5. The CDR3, as DNA: TGTGCCAGCAGCCAAGCAGGGGGCGCGATTGGCTACACCTTC. This encodes CASSQAGGAIGYTF. Full variable domain (remainder filled in from reference TRBV14 and TRBJ1-2): EAGVTQFPSHSVIEKGQTVTLRCDPISGHDNLYWYRRVMGKEIKFLLHFVKESKQDESGMPNNRFLAERTGGTYSTLKVQPAELEDSGVYFCASSQAGGAIGYTFGSGTRLTVV.

The V gene is TRBV11-2, the J gene TRBJ1-4; TRBD1 aligns across 10 bases. This CDR3 contains 16 residues. Germline CDR1 is SGHAT and CDR2 is FQNNGV. Losses at the gene ends were 5 bases for V and 8 bases for J; bases not matched to a gene: 11. The CDR3 bases are TGTGCCAGCAGCGCCTACCGGGACAGGGGAGGAGAAAAACTGTTTTTT. The encoded protein is CASSAYRDRGGEKLFF.

The chain combines TRBV4-3 with TRBJ2-2, with 7 positions matching TRBD1. Germline assignment: CDR1 LGHNA and CDR2 YSLEER. The V and J ends lost 1 base and 4 bases, in that order; junction bases with no gene match: 6. The CDR3 consists of 16 residues. The CDR3: CASSQAMTGSTGELFF. CDR3 sequence (DNA): TGCGCCAGCAGCCAAGCTATGACAGGGAGCACCGGGGAGCTGTTTTTT.

A few counts support this clone. V is TRBV27 and J is TRBJ1-2, with unresolved D. Trimming removed 3 bases at V and 8 bases at J, with 13 bases between. Germline V gene lookup returns CDR1 MNHEY and CDR2 SMNVEV (reference sequence). The length of the CDR3 is 13 residues. CDR3 bases: TGTGCCAGCAGTTTCCGGGCCCAAGGCGGCTACACCTTC. Its translation is CASSFRAQGGYTF.

J is TRBJ2-1 and V is TRBV18, with D perhaps being TRBD1 or TRBD2 (5 bases each). The germline V and J ends were trimmed by 0 bases and 3 bases, with 12 bases remaining between them. This CDR3 has 16 residues. Germline-derived CDR1 and CDR2 are KGHSH and LQKENI. The CDR3 protein is CASSPPMVGDYNEQFF. The DNA of the CDR3 is TGTGCCAGCTCACCACCTATGGTGGGGGACTACAATGAGCAGTTCTTC.

This clone was detected only a few times. This same CDR3 is encoded by further DNA sequences in the sample. This chain uses TRBV5-4 with TRBJ2-7; TRBD1 aligns across 8 bases. CDR1 is SGHNT, CDR2 YYREEE, per germline (reference sequence). J lost 1 base, V lost 4 bases, and 4 bases had no gene match. The CDR3 is 14 amino acids. The CDR3 protein is CASSQDRVSYEQYF. CDR3 coding DNA: TGTGCCAGCAGCCAGGACAGGGTGTCCTACGAGCAGTACTTC.

The chain links TRBV21-1 to TRBJ2-1; the table's D call, TRBD1, was not checked against the DNA. TRBV21-1 is recorded as a pseudogene. This CDR3 is 17 amino acids long. CDR3 region: CASSPGQGKGSYNEQFF. Here the CDR3 DNA reads TGTGCCAGCAGCCCGGGACAGGGCAAGGGTTCCTACAATGAGCAGTTCTTC.

The chain recombines TRBV4-2 with TRBJ2-7; a weak D match, TRBD1 (6 bases). The CDR3 loop spans 18 amino acids. Trimming cost V 0 bases and J 2 bases, with 20 bases left between them. The V gene's germline CDR1 is LGHNA and CDR2 YNFKEQ. The CDR3 is CASSQDRARQGRTYEQYF. The CDR3 coding sequence is TGTGCCAGCAGCCAAGATCGGGCGCGGCAGGGGCGCACCTACGAGCAGTACTTC.